This TCR beta chain was sequenced during a study of blood T cell repertoires in COVID-19. Study-level information: Nucleic acid was either cDNA or gDNA, and it came from T cells, B-cell-depleted T cells, or PBMCs.

The data were produced by immunoSEQ multiplex PCR, yet TCRdb's version contains in-frame clones alone and is incomplete. The repertoire holds just over 300,000 clones, with 85% to 90% as singletons. The V end was cut by 3 bases, the J end by 8 bases, with 13 bases between. CDR3 length equals 13 residues. The study assigned cohorts using participant-reported clinical history. Note on this clone: Other nucleotide sequences in the sample specify the same CDR3.

The clonotype was recovered from a woman between 18 and 30 years old with acute COVID-19. The sample was PBMCs or T cells enriched from blood (not recorded which). V gene TRBV12-3 or TRBV12-4 combines with J gene TRBJ1-2, with a tentative D call TRBD1 (5 bases). CDR3 region: CASSFRQGGGYTF. CDR3 DNA: TGTGCCAGCAGTTTTCGGCAGGGCGGCGGCTACACCTTC.